Listed here is a single TCR beta chain. Its antigen is currently unknown. The time point denotes: peripheral blood 6 weeks after treatment start. This specimen comes from a study of PD-L1 blockade in urothelial cancer. Study information: Each blood sample yielded a median of roughly 140,000 T cells.

Germline CDR1 is GTSNPN and CDR2 is SVGIG (reference sequence). CDR3 size: 11 residues. Trimming took off 4 bases at V and 4 bases at J, with 7 bases between the two ends. The study's findings and limits: A pretreatment blood TCR clonality that fell below the median predicted better progression-free and overall survival. Expansion of tumor-associated blood clones at 3 weeks was greater in durable-benefit patients.

Spike-ins of synthetic TCR analog templates went into each PCR. Using immunoSEQ multiplex PCR, the repertoire was profiled, and TCRdb retains in-frame clones only, with some absent. This sample has about 48,000 clones; 70% to 90% occur once, and the top ten carry over 9.5%. The rearrangement links TRBV30 to TRBJ1-2; unclear D gene. Sequencing used PBMCs, obtained around atezolizumab (anti-PD-L1) treatment. The clonotype comes from a man in his 60s with urothelial cancer. As DNA, the CDR3 is TGTGCCTGGACCAGAAGCTATGGCTACACCTTC. Residues: CAWTRSYGYTF.